This TCR beta chain came from a study of Graves' ophthalmopathy and Graves' hyperthyroidism. General observations from the study: Blood repertoires reportedly contained most expanded thyroid clonotypes above 0.001 frequency.

RNA transcripts provided the template for amplifying TCR beta CDR3 regions. First-round RT-PCR relied on HTBI primers, and a second-round multiplex PCR came next. TCRdb ran MiXCR on the multiplex PCR reads and lists one entry per CDR3 protein. The sample lists almost 400,000 distinct CDR3 sequences, about 16% occurring once. The sample holds many counts of this clonotype. Its antigen is still unknown. The V gene end was trimmed by 6 bases and the J gene end by 3 bases; junction bases not matched to a gene: 7. Germline V gene data show CDR1 as MGHDK and CDR2 as SYGVNS. CDR3 length: 14 residues. The specimen sequenced was peripheral blood. The TCR sequence derives from a woman between 18 and 29 years old with Graves' ophthalmopathy. V and J are TRBV25-1 and TRBJ2-5, with 7 bases that match TRBD2. CDR3 residues: CASSQPGGKETQYF. DNA of the CDR3: TGTGCCAGCAGCCAACCGGGAGGCAAAGAGACCCAGTACTTC.